These T cell receptor beta chains were read from a single sample in a study of molecular identifiers for immune sequencing clone quantification. One entry per CDR3 protein, called by TCRdb with MiXCR from the PCR reads. Here the sample spans 88,000 or so distinct CDR3 sequences, 21% being singletons. Sequencing input: naive CD8+ T cells from blood, with Jurkat cell RNA spiked in. Receptor source: a human donor in good health. Some libraries in this study had Jurkat cell RNA spiked in. Both conserved end residues are part of each CDR3. The D gene is left open where the match is weak. For some rows the clone size is stated as once, few or many, or as a class when expanded; others skip it.

d_call j_call v_call clone_size cdr3_nt cdr3_aa
- TRBJ2-7 TRBV19 - TGTGCCAGTAGCCGCGGCGACAGCGATACCTACGAGCAGTACTTC CASSRGDSDTYEQYF
TRBD2 TRBJ2-1 TRBV4-3 few TGCGCCAGCAGCCAAGATAGGTTCTTTGTTAGCGGGAGGGATGAGCAGTTCTTC CASSQDRFFVSGRDEQFF
- TRBJ1-1 TRBV29-1 many TGCAGCGCAACAACAGGGTTCGGCACTGAAGCTTTCTTT CSATTGFGTEAFF
- TRBJ2-1 TRBV11-3 many TGTGCCAGCAGCTTAGCGGGAGACACTTACAATGAGCAGTTCTTC CASSLAGDTYNEQFF
TRBD2 TRBJ2-2 TRBV4-1 - TGCGCCAGCAGCCCCTTACTAGCGGGGGTCGGCGGGGAGCTGTTTTTT CASSPLLAGVGGELFF
- TRBJ1-5 TRBV2 many TGTGCCAGCAGTGAAAGCCGGACGGGTCAGCCCCAGCATTTT CASSESRTGQPQHF
- TRBJ1-4 TRBV7-9 many TGTGCCAGCAGCTTAGTCGAAGGGCGGAGTGAAAAACTGTTTTTT CASSLVEGRSEKLFF
TRBD2 TRBJ2-7 TRBV20-1 many TGCAGTGCTAGAGCGGCTCTAGCGGACTACGAGCAGTACTTC CSARAALADYEQYF
- TRBJ2-5 TRBV7-2 many TGTGCCAGCAGCCCCGGTACTAGCAGTGTGGAGACCCAGTACTTC CASSPGTSSVETQYF
- TRBJ1-1 TRBV29-1 many TGCAGCGTTGAACTCACAGACAGACCCACTGAAGCTTTCTTT CSVELTDRPTEAFF
- TRBJ1-2 TRBV13 few TGTGCCAGCATCGAACATGGCTACACCTTC CASIEHGYTF
- TRBJ2-3 TRBV4-3 many TGCGCCAGCAGCCAAGATCCGGGCAGTTCAGATACGCAGTATTTT CASSQDPGSSDTQYF
TRBD1 TRBJ2-7 TRBV30 many TGTGCCTGGAGTGTACGGGGGACAGGGGCATACGAGCAGTACTTC CAWSVRGTGAYEQYF
TRBD1 TRBJ2-7 TRBV20-1 many TGCAGTGCTAGGGGACAGCTGTACTCCTACGAGCAGTACTTC CSARGQLYSYEQYF
- TRBJ1-1 TRBV7-9 many TGTGCCAGCAGCTTAGTCTCAGAGAACACTGAAGCTTTCTTT CASSLVSENTEAFF
- TRBJ2-3 TRBV19 many TGTGCCAGTAGTCCCGGGGCGTTTCCCTTCACAGATACGCAGTATTTT CASSPGAFPFTDTQYF
- TRBJ2-5 TRBV7-9 few TGTGCCAGCAGCCCCTCGAGTGAGTACCAAGAGACCCAGTACTTC CASSPSSEYQETQYF
TRBD1 TRBJ2-7 TRBV20-1 few TGCAGTGCTGACAGGGGGCTGGGGAACGAGCAGTACTTC CSADRGLGNEQYF
- TRBJ2-3 TRBV9 many TGTGCCAGCAGCGTAAGCGACTACACAGATACGCAGTATTTT CASSVSDYTDTQYF
- TRBJ1-3 TRBV9 many TGTGCCAGCAGCGTAGACATGGGCTCTGGAAACACCATATATTTT CASSVDMGSGNTIYF
- TRBJ2-7 TRBV5-4 many TGTGCCAGCAGCTTGTCTGGCATCACCTACGAGCAGTACTTC CASSLSGITYEQYF
TRBD2 TRBJ2-3 TRBV20-1 many TGCAGTGCTACTAGCGGGGGGACCACAGATACGCAGTATTTT CSATSGGTTDTQYF
TRBD2 TRBJ2-7 TRBV3-1 - TGTGCCAGCAGCCAAATGGGGACTAGCGGGAGTTCGACCTACGAGCAGTACTTC CASSQMGTSGSSTYEQYF